These T cell receptor beta chains were read from a single sample in a study of cytomegalovirus exposure and HLA in healthy donors. Here immunoSEQ multiplex PCR was the method, and the copy in TCRdb shows in-frame clones only, minus some. This table has roughly 140,000 clones, 75% to 85% appearing once. Material: PBMCs. All receptors come from a man aged 35 to 55 in good health and CMV-seronegative. Both conserved end residues are part of each CDR3. Fields, in order: clone size, D gene, J gene, V gene, CDR3 DNA, CDR3 protein. The D gene is left open where the match is weak. Not all rows give a size; the values are once, few, many and, for expanded clones, a class.

>NA|NA|TRBJ1-2|TRBV7-2
TGTGCCAGCAGCTTAGGACAGGTCTATGTTGGCTACACCTTC
CASSLGQVYVGYTF
>NA|NA|TRBJ1-1|TRBV10-1
TGCGCCAGCAGTGATCACTCCGCTGAAGCTTTCTTT
CASSDHSAEAFF
>NA|TRBD1|TRBJ1-4|TRBV5-4
TGTGCCAGCAGCTCAGGGGGTGAAAGGGCTAATGAAAAACTGTTTTTT
CASSSGGERANEKLFF
>NA|NA|TRBJ1-2|TRBV7-2
TGTGCCAGCAGCTTAGAGGCAGGGAGGACGTGGTACACCTTC
CASSLEAGRTWYTF
>NA|NA|TRBJ1-2|TRBV4-1
TGCGCCAGCAGCCCCCCGGCGGAAGGGAGCTATGGCTACACCTTC
CASSPPAEGSYGYTF
>NA|TRBD2|TRBJ2-5|TRBV7-9
TGTGCCAGCAGCTTACTAGCGGGGGACCCCTTGGGGGGAAAGACCCAGTACTTC
CASSLLAGDPLGGKTQYF
>few|NA|TRBJ1-4|TRBV4-2
TGTGCCAGCAGCCATCCCGGGACAAGTATTGAAAAACTGTTTTTT
CASSHPGTSIEKLFF
>NA|NA|TRBJ2-7|TRBV27
TGTGCCAGCAGTGGCGGCCCCTACGAGCAGTACTTC
CASSGGPYEQYF
>once|NA|TRBJ1-5|TRBV28
TGTGCCAGCAGTCCCCCCCTTAATCAGCCCCAGCATTTT
CASSPPLNQPQHF
>NA|NA|TRBJ2-5|TRBV20-1
TGCAGTGCTGGGGACAAGCGAACCCAGTACTTC
CSAGDKRTQYF
>NA|TRBD1|TRBJ1-2|TRBV19
TGTGCCAGTAGTCCCTCTCTAGGACAGGATAACTATGGCTACACCTTC
CASSPSLGQDNYGYTF
>NA|NA|TRBJ1-4|TRBV9
TGTGCCAGCAGCGAGCTACCGGACAGCCCTAATGAAAAACTGTTTTTT
CASSELPDSPNEKLFF
>NA|TRBD2|TRBJ2-7|TRBV5-1
TGCGCCAGCAGCTTCGCCGGGACTAGGGCTACCTACGAGCAGTACTTC
CASSFAGTRATYEQYF
>NA|TRBD1|TRBJ1-6|TRBV10-2
TGCGCCAGCAGGATGACAGGGAACTATAATTCACCCCTCCACTTT
CASRMTGNYNSPLHF
>NA|TRBD1|TRBJ1-1|TRBV6-4
TGTGCCAGCAGTTCTGGACAGGGACCCACTGAAGCTTTCTTT
CASSSGQGPTEAFF
>NA|NA|TRBJ1-1|TRBV7-9
TGTGCCAGCAGCAAGATGGGACAGAACACTGAAGCTTTCTTT
CASSKMGQNTEAFF
>NA|TRBD2|TRBJ2-1|TRBV4-2
TGTGCCAGCAGCCAAGAGACCGGGGGGTCTTACAATGAGCAGTTCTTC
CASSQETGGSYNEQFF
>NA|TRBD2|TRBJ2-5|TRBV2
TGTGCCAGCAGCGCTCCAGCGGGGGTCCAAGAGACCCAGTACTTC
CASSAPAGVQETQYF
>NA|NA|TRBJ2-7|TRBV14
TGTGCCAGCAGCCAAGTACTATCCTACGAGCAGTACTTC
CASSQVLSYEQYF
>NA|NA|TRBJ1-4|TRBV30
TGTGCCTGGGATGACCAGGGTAATGAAAAACTGTTTTTT
CAWDDQGNEKLFF
>once|NA|TRBJ2-7|TRBV7-9
TGTGCCAGCAGCCGCGAGGAGTCCTACGAGCAGTACTTC
CASSREESYEQYF
>NA|TRBD1|TRBJ1-1|TRBV4-3
TGCGCCAGCAGCCAAGATGGAACAGGGGGATATTCTGAAGCTTTCTTT
CASSQDGTGGYSEAFF